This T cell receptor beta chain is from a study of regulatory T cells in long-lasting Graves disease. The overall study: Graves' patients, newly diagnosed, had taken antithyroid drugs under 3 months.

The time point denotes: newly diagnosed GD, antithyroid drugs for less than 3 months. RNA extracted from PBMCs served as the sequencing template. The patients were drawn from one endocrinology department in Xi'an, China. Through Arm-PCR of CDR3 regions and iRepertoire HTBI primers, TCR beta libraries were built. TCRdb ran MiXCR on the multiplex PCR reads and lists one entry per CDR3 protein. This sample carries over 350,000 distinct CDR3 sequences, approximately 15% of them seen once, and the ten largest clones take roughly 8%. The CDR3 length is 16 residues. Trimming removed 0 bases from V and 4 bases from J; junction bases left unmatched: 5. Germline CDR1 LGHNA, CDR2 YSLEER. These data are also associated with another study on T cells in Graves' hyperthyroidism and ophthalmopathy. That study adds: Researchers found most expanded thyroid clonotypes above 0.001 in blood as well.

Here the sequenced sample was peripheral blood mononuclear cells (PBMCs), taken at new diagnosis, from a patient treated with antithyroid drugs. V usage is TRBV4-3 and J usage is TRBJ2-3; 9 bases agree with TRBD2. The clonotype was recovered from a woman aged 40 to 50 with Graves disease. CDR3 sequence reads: CASSQDWREGADTQYF. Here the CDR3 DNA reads TGCGCCAGCAGCCAAGATTGGCGGGAGGGGGCAGATACGCAGTATTTT.